The rows below give T cell receptor beta chains drawn from one sample of a study of shared clonotypes between healthy human individuals. Clones were read by immunoSEQ multiplex PCR, and TCRdb kept only the in-frame ones, dropping some. The sample includes some 1,400,000 clones, roughly 96% of them seen just once. The sequencing input was naive CD4+ T cells sorted from blood. Receptors originate from a man aged 30 to 45 in good health. Each CDR3 is given with its conserved first and last residue. A D gene is named only where the DNA matches it firmly. Clone size appears in some rows only: once, few, many, or a class for an expanded clone.

size,V,J,D,DNA,CDR3
NA,TRBV4-2,TRBJ2-1,NA,TGTGCCAGCAGCCCCCAACAGGGTCGGAATGAGCAGTTCTTC,CASSPQQGRNEQFF
NA,TRBV7-3,TRBJ2-3,TRBD2,TGTGCCAGCAGCGAAGGGACTAGCGGGAGCACAGATACGCAGTATTTT,CASSEGTSGSTDTQYF
NA,TRBV7-9,TRBJ2-5,NA,TGTGCCAGCAGCTACGAGGAGACCCAGTACTTC,CASSYEETQYF
NA,TRBV4-3,TRBJ2-1,TRBD2,TGCGCCAGCAGCCAAGAAGGACTAGCGCAATACAATGAGCAGTTCTTC,CASSQEGLAQYNEQFF
once,TRBV28,TRBJ1-2,NA,TGTGCCGTACCGGGACCTAACTATGGCTACACCTTC,CAVPGPNYGYTF
NA,TRBV11-3,TRBJ2-1,TRBD2,TGTGCCAGCAGCTACAGCGGGACTAGCGGGAGTAGGGGGAATGAGCAGTTCTTC,CASSYSGTSGSRGNEQFF
NA,TRBV2,TRBJ2-1,NA,TGTGCCAGCAGTGATCGGGAGAAGGTGGGGAATGAGCAGTTCTTC,CASSDREKVGNEQFF
NA,TRBV7-2,TRBJ2-5,TRBD2,TGTGCCAGCAGCTTAAGTCTAACGGGAGGGCAACAAGAGACCCAGTACTTC,CASSLSLTGGQQETQYF
NA,TRBV27,TRBJ2-2,NA,TGTGCCAGCAGTCCCGGGGGTTGGGCCGGGGAGCTGTTTTTT,CASSPGGWAGELFF
NA,TRBV10-3,TRBJ2-1,TRBD1,TGTGCCATCAGTGACCGACAGGGGGCGCGCAATGAGCAGTTCTTC,CAISDRQGARNEQFF
NA,TRBV7-2,TRBJ2-1,TRBD2,TGTGCCAGCAGCCAAACAGCGGGAGGGACGAACAATGAGCAGTTCTTC,CASSQTAGGTNNEQFF
once,TRBV5-1,TRBJ2-1,TRBD2,TGCGCCAGCAGCTTGCCGGAGCGGGAGATTGGGACAAGCTCCTACAATGAGCAGTTCTTC,CASSLPEREIGTSSYNEQFF
NA,TRBV5-1,TRBJ2-7,TRBD2,TGCGCCAGCAGCCACGGACTAGCGGGTAACGAGCAGTACTTC,CASSHGLAGNEQYF
NA,TRBV10-2,TRBJ2-7,NA,TGCGCCACAATGGGGCCCTACGAGCAGTACTTC,CATMGPYEQYF
NA,TRBV4-3,TRBJ2-7,TRBD1,TGCGCCAGCAGCCTCGGACAGGGGGGCTTTTACGAGCAGTACTTC,CASSLGQGGFYEQYF
NA,TRBV9,TRBJ1-1,NA,TGTGCCAGCAGCGCGACCGGACAAGGGCTCTCTGAAGCTTTCTTT,CASSATGQGLSEAFF
NA,TRBV7-2,TRBJ1-5,NA,TGTGCCAGCACTCTAGAAAGGTCCCAGCCCCAGCATTTT,CASTLERSQPQHF
NA,TRBV2,TRBJ2-7,TRBD1,TGTGCCAGCCTAATTTACCCGGGACAGCAAGGGGAGCAGTACTTC,CASLIYPGQQGEQYF
NA,TRBV5-1,TRBJ2-7,TRBD2,TGCGCCAGCAGCGCGGTCGCTAGCGGGAGGGTCCCTGCCTACGAGCAGTACTTC,CASSAVASGRVPAYEQYF
NA,TRBV19,TRBJ2-1,TRBD2,TGTGCCAGTAGTAAGCTAGCGGGAGGTTTGGTTGAGCAGTTCTTC,CASSKLAGGLVEQFF
NA,TRBV6-1,TRBJ2-7,NA,TGTGCCAGCAGTGAAAGAAGGGGGATCTACGAGCAGTACTTC,CASSERRGIYEQYF
NA,TRBV19,TRBJ2-1,TRBD1,TGTGCCAGTACCGGGGACAGGGGTTCCAATGAGCAGTTCTTC,CASTGDRGSNEQFF
NA,TRBV7-2,TRBJ2-5,TRBD2,TGTGCCAGCAGCTTAACGGGAGGCTTTGGAGAGACCCAGTACTTC,CASSLTGGFGETQYF
NA,TRBV4-2,TRBJ2-1,TRBD2,TGTGCCAGCAGCCAAGATTCGGGACTAGCAGGCAATGAGCAGTTCTTC,CASSQDSGLAGNEQFF
NA,TRBV7-9,TRBJ2-1,TRBD2,TGTGCCAGCAGCGACGGGAGGAAGGAGCAGTTCTTC,CASSDGRKEQFF
NA,TRBV2,TRBJ1-5,TRBD1,TGTGCCAGCAGCACCCTGACAGGGAATCAGCCCCAGCATTTT,CASSTLTGNQPQHF
once,TRBV6-1,TRBJ2-7,TRBD2,TGTGCCACTGCGCGGGCTAGCGGGTCCTACGAGCAGTACTTC,CATARASGSYEQYF
NA,TRBV4-1,TRBJ2-1,TRBD2,TGCGCCAGCAGCCCCCGCGGGAGTGGAAATGAGCAGTTCTTC,CASSPRGSGNEQFF
NA,TRBV6-6,TRBJ1-5,NA,TGTGCCAGCACCCCAAAACAGGGAGGAGGCAATCAGCCCCAGCATTTT,CASTPKQGGGNQPQHF
NA,TRBV6-1,TRBJ1-1,NA,TGTGCCAGCAGTGGAACAAAGATGAACACTGAAGCTTTCTTT,CASSGTKMNTEAFF
once,TRBV28,TRBJ1-2,NA,TGTGCCAGCAGTTCACCGGGACCCTGGCGCTATGGCTACACCTTC,CASSSPGPWRYGYTF
NA,TRBV11-3,TRBJ2-7,TRBD2,TGTGCCAGCAGCTCCCCTCTAGCGGGAGTGGAAGAGCAGTACTTC,CASSSPLAGVEEQYF
NA,TRBV27,TRBJ2-7,NA,TGTGCCAGCAGGGGGGTCTACGAGCAGTACTTC,CASRGVYEQYF
NA,TRBV18,TRBJ1-5,NA,TGTGCCAGCTCACCGTCCCTTAGCAATCAGCCCCAGCATTTT,CASSPSLSNQPQHF
NA,TRBV28,TRBJ1-3,NA,TGTGCCAGCGGGATACAGGGAAGTGGAAACACCATATATTTT,CASGIQGSGNTIYF
NA,TRBV14,TRBJ2-6,NA,TGTGCCAGCAGCCTCCGGGGGTTAAGCTCTGGGGCCAACGTCCTGACTTTC,CASSLRGLSSGANVLTF
NA,TRBV29-1,TRBJ2-1,TRBD2,TGCAGCGTTGGCGGGACTAGCGGGATTTACAATGAGCAGTTCTTC,CSVGGTSGIYNEQFF
NA,TRBV7-2,TRBJ2-2,NA,TGTGCCAGCAGCTTAGGGGCAGGGTTGAGTTCCGGGGAGCTGTTTTTT,CASSLGAGLSSGELFF
NA,TRBV2,TRBJ2-5,TRBD2,TGTGCCAGCACTAGGACTAGCGGGCTCCAAGAGACCCAGTACTTC,CASTRTSGLQETQYF
NA,TRBV18,TRBJ2-5,TRBD1,TGTGCCAGCTCACCCACGGGACAGGGGGCGCGGGAGACCCAGTACTTC,CASSPTGQGARETQYF
NA,TRBV27,TRBJ2-1,TRBD2,TGTGCCAGCAGTTTATCCAAACTAGCGGGAGTCTTCAATGAGCAGTTCTTC,CASSLSKLAGVFNEQFF
once,TRBV10-3,TRBJ2-7,NA,TGTGCCATCAGTGAGTTAGGTCTCTCCTACGAGCAGTACTTC,CAISELGLSYEQYF
NA,TRBV28,TRBJ1-1,NA,TGTGCCAGCAGACCCACGGGGTTACCTGAAGCTTTCTTT,CASRPTGLPEAFF
NA,TRBV2,TRBJ1-4,NA,TGTGCCAGCAGTGAAGCCCCGGGGTCTGGAAAACTGTTTTTT,CASSEAPGSGKLFF
NA,TRBV28,TRBJ1-4,NA,TGTGCCAGCAGTGCTCCGGGGCCTGGAGAATTGTTTTTT,CASSAPGPGELFF
NA,TRBV28,TRBJ2-1,TRBD1,TGTGCCAGCAGTCCCGGGACAGGGGAAAGTAGTGATGAGCAGTTCTTC,CASSPGTGESSDEQFF
once,TRBV19,TRBJ2-1,NA,TGTGCCAGTAGAAGGAGACAGGACGGTGAGCAGTTCTTC,CASRRRQDGEQFF
NA,TRBV18,TRBJ1-1,NA,TGTGCCAGCTCACCGAGACAGACAGGGAACACTGAAGCTTTCTTT,CASSPRQTGNTEAFF
NA,TRBV10-3,TRBJ2-2,TRBD2,TGTGCCGTAACGGCTAGCGGGACCCCCGGGGAGCTGTTTTTT,CAVTASGTPGELFF
NA,TRBV23-1,TRBJ2-2,NA,TGCGCCAGCAGTCAATACGTGACAGCCTTCACCGGGGAGCTGTTTTTT,CASSQYVTAFTGELFF
once,TRBV10-1,TRBJ2-1,NA,TGCGCCAGCAGTGAAACAGGAGATGAGCAGTTCTTC,CASSETGDEQFF
once,TRBV13,TRBJ2-5,TRBD1,TGTGCCAGCAGCTTCTCCGGGACAGGGGGCTCGGAGACCCAGTACTTC,CASSFSGTGGSETQYF
NA,TRBV13,TRBJ1-2,NA,TGTGCCAGCAGCTTAGGGACAGGACGGGAAGGCTACACCTTC,CASSLGTGREGYTF